This paragraph reports one T cell receptor beta chain. The antigen it recognizes is unknown. The input lacks base qualities; no much larger clone sits a single base away. These data originate in a study of T cell responses to AZD1222 COVID-19 vaccine (dated by TCRdb to the early 2020s). Broadly, across the study: TCR sequencing covered fewer than 250 trial participants: 200 to 210 given two doses of AZD1222 and some 25 given two doses of MenACWY control vaccine. Enrollment into the trials was organized by age into subgroups of 18-55, 56-69 and 70-plus years, and those subgroups contained approximately 160, 26 and 62 TCR-sequenced participants, respectively.

This specimen's time point label, interpreted: baseline before first vaccination. This specimen's treatment or condition label, interpreted: meningococcal conjugate vaccine given as trial control. Vaccinee samples came from UK trials COV001 and COV002, including a single-blind randomized controlled phase 2/3 trial of AZD1222 (ChAdOx1 nCoV-19) in healthy adults. Trial participant PBMC samples were collected at day 0 and day 28 after the second dose for TCRbeta chain sequencing. General study outcomes and caveats: The 56-69-year group was small, and its depth increase did not reach significance, likely because of low power. Participants were mostly white British, with more females than males. The authors suggested clonal diversity may have been underestimated. Spike-specific TCR breadth and depth rose significantly after two AZD1222 doses compared with day 0 and with MenACWY recipients. Because no samples from the day 14 peak response were available, repertoires could be characterized only after the peak T cell response. Reportedly, close to half of the unique spike-specific TCRs recognized epitopes lying outside the regions that are mutated in the B.1.351 and B.1.1.7 variants. Conclusions about previously exposed vaccinees were limited because only a handful of AZD1222 recipients were SARS-CoV-2 seropositive at baseline. The whole spike protein was spanned by vaccine-associated CD4 TCRs, and dominant responses were seen in regions 160-218 and 743-854.

The CDR3 regions of human TCRbeta chains were analyzed by immunosequencing. The source study handled its data this way. TCRs in the repertoires were matched against a reference library of SARS-CoV-2-specific TCRs that had been generated with the MIRA antigen-specificity platform. Breadth was defined as the fraction of unique TCRs that were SARS-CoV-2-associated, and depth was defined as the fraction of total T cells that were SARS-CoV-2-associated. Each spike-specific TCR was assigned to its reactive spike region and to a CD4 or CD8 class using the MIRA data. Log10-transformed breadth and depth values were compared by one-way ANOVA with Sidak's multiple comparisons tests. TCRdb re-hosts the immuneACCESS table, in-frame sequences only. Its copies lack some clones; in the studies checked, an unresolved V gene accounts for under half of them, and the cause for the rest is not known. V, J and clone size were drawn from that table, and D and trimming were deduced from the DNA. Within this sample are about 160,000 clones, with about 90% of them counted one time only. The ten top clones hold 4% to 5.5% of the sample.

The receptor comes from an adult in good health. This specimen consisted of peripheral blood, obtained on day 0 of MenACWY control vaccination.

In nucleotides, the sequence is TGTGCCAGCAGCGTATACAGGGCCCAACAGCCCCAGCATTTT. Translated, this is CASSVYRAQQPQHF. This receptor chain uses TRBV7-2 and TRBJ1-5; possibly the D gene is TRBD1, per 6 matching bases. Relative to germline, V is 5 bases shorter and J is 7 bases shorter, with 15 bases between their ends. The germline V gene specifies SGHTA as CDR1 and FQGNSA as CDR2. The CDR3 has 14 amino acids, counting the end cysteine and phenylalanine. Only the CDR3 region is kept as DNA, spanning 42 bases read in frame from base 1.